Below, 12 T cell receptor beta chains from the same sample are listed, as sequenced in a study of T cell repertoires in cytomegalovirus infection. In TCRdb, the reads were re-called with MiXCR into one record per CDR3 protein. The table includes about 140,000 distinct CDR3 sequences, about 6.3% detected once. Specimen: PBMCs. The receptor set was obtained from a human donor in good health (CMV status not recorded). Some clones in this sample may be carry-over from other donors' samples.

This clonotype was detected many times. The CDR3 DNA reads as TGTGCCAGCAGCTTCGGACAGTCCGAGCAGTACTTC. The encoded protein is CASSFGQSEQYF. The chain links TRBV7-2 to TRBJ2-7, with a weak D call TRBD1 (6 bases). V gave up 3 bases and J gave up 6 bases, with 9 bases separating them. CDR3 size: 12 residues. Germline V gene data show CDR1 as SGHTA and CDR2 as FQGNSA.

This rearrangement joins TRBV29-1 to TRBJ2-7; 7 bases agree with TRBD1. The CDR3 is 15 residues long. Looked up from germline, CDR1 is SQVTM and CDR2 is ANQGSEA. Unmatched junction bases numbered 11, after V lost 5 bases and J lost 1 base. The CDR3 here is CSVTGADLKSYEQYF. The CDR3 DNA reads TGCAGCGTTACAGGGGCCGATCTTAAGTCCTACGAGCAGTACTTC.

This clonotype was detected many times. This rearrangement joins TRBV7-9 to TRBJ1-2; D is possibly TRBD1 (6 bases). Germline loops: CDR1 SEHNR, CDR2 FQNEAQ (reference sequence). The V end was cut by 7 bases, the J end by 2 bases, with 17 bases between. The CDR3 extends over 15 amino acids. Here the CDR3 reads CASTTGTLMNYGYTF. CDR3 DNA: TGTGCCAGCACCACCGGGACATTAATGAACTATGGCTACACCTTC.

V gene TRBV7-2 combines with J gene TRBJ1-1; D remains ambiguous. V lost 1 base to trimming and J lost 0 bases, with 6 bases between them. Per the germline V gene, CDR1 is SGHTA and CDR2 is FQGNSA. The CDR3 loop spans 14 amino acids. The DNA of the CDR3 is TGTGCCAGCAGCTTAGTGTCCATGAACACTGAAGCTTTCTTT. This translates into CASSLVSMNTEAFF. Combining the CDR3 with reference TRBV7-2 and TRBJ1-1 gives the whole variable domain GAGVSQSPSNKVTEKGKDVELRCDPISGHTALYWYRQSLGQGLEFLIYFQGNSAPDKSGLPSDRFSAERTGGSVSTLTIQRTQQEDSAVYLCASSLVSMNTEAFFGQGTRLTVV.

The chain couples TRBV4-1 to TRBJ2-1; weak D call: TRBD2 (5 bases). The length of the CDR3 is 16 residues. Germline V gene sequence: CDR1 MGHRA, CDR2 YSYEKL. Trimming removed 0 bases from V and 4 bases from J, with 13 bases in between. The CDR3 sequence is CASSQDLTGWYNEQFF. The DNA of the CDR3 is TGCGCCAGCAGCCAAGATTTAACGGGGTGGTACAATGAGCAGTTCTTC.

This clonotype has at least ten counts. This chain joins TRBV2 and TRBJ1-1, with D perhaps TRBD1 (5 bases). Germline V gene data show CDR1 as SNHLY and CDR2 as FYNNEI. V lost 5 bases, J lost 4 bases, and 17 bases lay in between. This CDR3 contains 15 residues. As DNA, the CDR3 is TGTGCCAGCAGTCCCTCCTGGGGGTACGGCACTGAAGCTTTCTTT. This codes for CASSPSWGYGTEAFF. Full variable domain (outside the CDR3, taken from reference TRBV2 and TRBJ1-1): EPEVTQTPSHQVTQMGQEVILRCVPISNHLYFYWYRQILGQKVEFLVSFYNNEISEKSEIFDDQFSVERPDGSNFTLKIRSTKLEDSAMYFCASSPSWGYGTEAFFGQGTRLTVV.

In its sample, this clonotype was seen many times. CDR3 in amino acids: CASSNRGRIEKLFF. For the CDR3, the DNA is TGTGCCAGCAGTAACAGGGGGCGCATTGAAAAACTGTTTTTT. The chain uses TRBV28 and TRBJ1-4; TRBD1 matches 9 bases. This CDR3 spans 14 amino acids. J gave up 7 bases and V 5 bases, and 5 bases lay outside the gene matches. Per germline, CDR1 MDHEN and CDR2 SYDVKM.

This clonotype was seen just once. V gene TRBV5-1 combines with J gene TRBJ2-5; 15 positions match TRBD2. The germline V gene encodes CDR1 SGHRS and CDR2 YFSETQ. The CDR3 is made up of 17 amino acids. V was pared by 4 bases and J by 0 bases, with 4 bases of the junction left unmatched. The CDR3 is CASSTGLAGGNQETQYF. The CDR3 nucleotides read TGCGCCAGCAGCACAGGACTAGCGGGGGGGAACCAAGAGACCCAGTACTTC.

This clonotype has a count of ten or more. The gene calls are TRBV2 and TRBJ2-2, with a weak D call TRBD1 (6 bases). Trimming left V 5 bases short and J 3 bases short, with 16 bases between. The CDR3 is made up of 16 amino acids. Germline V gives CDR1 SNHLY, CDR2 FYNNEI. Here the CDR3 DNA reads TGTGCCAGCAGTAAATCCCAGGGGCCTTACACCGGGGAGCTGTTTTTT. Protein sequence: CASSKSQGPYTGELFF.

This clonotype was seen repeatedly, ten times or more. The genes are TRBV7-2 and TRBJ1-2; D not certain. Germline V gives CDR1 SGHTA, CDR2 FQGNSA. The CDR3 loop spans 13 amino acids. The V end was cut by 5 bases, the J end by 2 bases, with 9 bases between. The CDR3 DNA is TGTGCCAGCAGCCAAGGGATGAACTATGGCTACACCTTC. Protein: CASSQGMNYGYTF.

The chain is built from TRBV6-2 or TRBV6-3 and TRBJ1-1; D remains unclear. Trimming removed 8 bases from V and 2 bases from J, with 15 bases in between. CDR1 MNHEY and CDR2 SVGEGT come from the germline V gene. The CDR3 is 14 amino acids. In DNA, the CDR3 is TGTGCCAGCCTGGCCGTTAGGCGAAACACTGAAGCTTTCTTT. Its translation: CASLAVRRNTEAFF.

The V gene is TRBV29-1, the J gene TRBJ2-7; tentative D call: TRBD1 (6 bases). Trimming cost V 2 bases and J 2 bases, with 16 bases left between them. Germline V gives CDR1 SQVTM, CDR2 ANQGSEA. This CDR3 region has 15 residues. The CDR3, as DNA: TGCAGCGTTGAAACCGTCGGACAGACTACCTACGAGCAGTACTTC. Translation gives CSVETVGQTTYEQYF.